This is a list of T cell receptor beta chains from one sample in a study of OX40 agonist ivuxolimab in advanced cancers. Produced via immunoSEQ multiplex PCR; TCRdb's table is partial and in-frame only. The sample lists 65,000 to 75,000 clones, approximately 82% occurring once. The material was CD4+ or CD8+ T cells sorted from blood, obtained in a trial of the OX40 agonist ivuxolimab. The receptor set was obtained from an adult with an advanced solid tumor such as melanoma, head and neck, liver or kidney cancer. The CDR3 runs from the conserved cysteine through the conserved F or W.

j_gene,v_gene,CDR3aa
TRBJ1-1,TRBV30,CAWSGQVNTEAFF
TRBJ1-4,TRBV27,CASAPYVGLFNEKLFF
TRBJ1-1,TRBV7-2,CASSLAPTGAFF
TRBJ2-5,TRBV7-2,CASSFFGVQETQYF
TRBJ1-4,TRBV5-6,CASSIGQGNEKLFF
TRBJ2-5,TRBV6-5,CASSHGTSGRGTQYF
TRBJ2-2,TRBV5-1,CASSLVTVNTGELFF
TRBJ2-7,TRBV30,CAWSVGRTYEQYF
TRBJ1-2,TRBV9,CASSDGADYGYTF
TRBJ1-3,TRBV21-1,CASSKPGQGAGNTIYF
TRBJ2-3,TRBV29-1,CSVETAPDTQYF
TRBJ2-7,TRBV11-2,CASSLDMETGLFEQYF